This TCR beta chain was identified during a study of cytomegalovirus exposure and HLA in healthy donors. Study-wide findings and caveats: Cytomegalovirus status was reportedly diagnosed by the classifier with high sensitivity and specificity. Later on, a genetic analysis was performed. It linked a missense variant in DCLRE1C with V- and J-gene trimming of TCR beta. Based on reports, TCR beta sequences accurately predicted HLA-A and HLA-B alleles for most subjects. Sequencing likely generated an artifact that appeared as a cluster of highly shared sequence variants.

This clone was counted only a few times. Its antigen is not identified. The PCR made use of 60 Vbeta and 13 Jbeta primers. Sequenced by immunoSEQ multiplex PCR; TCRdb stores in-frame clones only, minus some. Of about 160,000 clones in the sample, roughly 77% were seen once. With 5 bases removed from V and 10 bases from J, the gap between germline ends came to 12 bases. The CDR3 is 12 residues long. Germline CDR1 reads MRHNA; CDR2 reads SNTAGT. This chain links TRBV6-4 with TRBJ2-1, with D possibly matching TRBD2 (5 bases). This TCR was recovered from a man aged 18 to 30 in good health and CMV-seropositive. Sample: PBMCs. CDR3 in DNA: TGTGCCAGCAGTTCCGGGATGGGCGAGCAGTTCTTC. Translated: CASSSGMGEQFF.